The next 14 T cell receptor beta chains were all read from a single sample in a study of T cells in Graves' hyperthyroidism and ophthalmopathy. TCR beta CDR3 regions were amplified from RNA. TCR CDR3 regions were first amplified by RT-PCR with HTBI primers. TCRdb itself ran the multiplex PCR reads through MiXCR, one entry per CDR3 protein. The sample records hundreds of thousands of distinct CDR3 sequences, 20% being singletons. Sequencing was done on a sample of blood. These receptors were taken from a man aged 25-45 years with Graves' ophthalmopathy.

The chain has TRBV15 and TRBJ2-2; D is undetermined. The CDR3 is 13 amino acids. Trimming shortened V by 4 bases and J by 6 bases, and 9 bases separated the two germline ends. CDR1 is LNHNV and CDR2 is YYDKDF in the germline V gene (reference sequence). The CDR3 DNA reads TGTGCCACCAGCACGCATAAATCCGGGGAGCTGTTTTTT. This translates into CATSTHKSGELFF.

This clonotype showed up just a few times. The J gene is TRBJ2-7, the V gene TRBV6-1, with TRBD1 matching 7 bases. Trimming removed 5 bases from V and 5 bases from J; junction bases left unmatched: 9. Germline CDR1 and CDR2: MNHNS and SASEGT. The CDR3 consists of 14 residues. In DNA, the CDR3 is TGTGCCAGCAGTACGACAGGGTATAGGAACGAGCAGTACTTC. It codes for CASSTTGYRNEQYF.

This clonotype was seen only a few times. The chain combines TRBV12-3 or TRBV12-4 with TRBJ2-2; the D gene is possibly TRBD1 (6 bases). V dropped 6 bases and J dropped 7 bases, with 15 bases sitting between them. This CDR3 is 14 amino acids long. CDR3 loop: CASRSTGPGGELFF. In nucleotides, the CDR3 is TGTGCCAGCAGATCTACAGGGCCGGGCGGGGAGCTGTTTTTT.

This clonotype was found many times. The chain combines TRBV5-1 with TRBJ1-2; D is possibly TRBD1 (6 bases). V was shortened by 4 bases and J by 9 bases, with 19 bases between the two germline ends. This CDR3 spans 14 amino acids. CDR1 and CDR2 from the germline V gene are SGHRS and YFSETQ. The CDR3 protein is CASSRAGAGDRYTF. DNA for the CDR3: TGCGCCAGCAGCCGAGCAGGGGCCGGGGATCGCTACACCTTC.

The chain uses TRBV28 and TRBJ1-6, with TRBD1 matching over 7 bases. The CDR3 runs 13 residues. CDR1 and CDR2 (germline): MDHEN, SYDVKM. Here the CDR3 DNA reads TGTGCGACGGGGGACAGTGTAAATTCACCCCTCCACTTT. Translated, it gives CATGDSVNSPLHF.

A few counts support this clonotype. The J gene is TRBJ1-2, the V gene TRBV27; 9 bases align to TRBD1. With 8 bases clipped from V and 7 bases from J, the junction kept 2 bases outside the gene matches. Germline CDR1 MNHEY, CDR2 SMNVEV (reference sequence). CDR3 length equals 11 residues. CDR3 amino acids: CASGQGSGYTF. The CDR3 DNA reads TGTGCCAGCGGACAGGGGAGTGGCTACACCTTC.

This clonotype was seen a few times. The chain carries TRBV29-1 and TRBJ1-2, with a tentative D call TRBD1 (5 bases). In germline, CDR1 is SQVTM, CDR2 ANQGSEA. The germline V and J ends were trimmed by 4 bases and 1 base, with 19 bases remaining between them. This CDR3 has 16 amino acids. CDR3 bases: TGCAGCGTTGTGGGGGATGCGGGACGGCTTAACTATGGCTACACCTTC. Encoded protein: CSVVGDAGRLNYGYTF.

This clonotype was recorded once. The chain carries TRBV4-1 and TRBJ2-7; 7 bases line up with TRBD2. Judging by the DNA end, TRBJ2-1 fits better; the J call may be wrong. CDR1 and CDR2 (germline): MGHRA, YSYEKL. CDR3 size: 17 residues. The CDR3 DNA is TGCGCCAGTAAACACACTTTCGGGGCTAGCGGATCCTACGAGCAGTTCTTC. Translating it yields CASKHTFGASGSYEQFF.

This clonotype has a count of ten or more. The rearrangement joins TRBV2 to TRBJ2-1; D perhaps matches TRBD2 (5 bases). This CDR3 contains 15 residues. The V end lost 3 bases, the J end lost 0 bases, and 9 bases lay between the germline ends. In germline, CDR1 is SNHLY, CDR2 FYNNEI. The CDR3 DNA reads as TGTGCCAGCAGTGACGTAGCGATCTCCTACAATGAGCAGTTCTTC. It translates to CASSDVAISYNEQFF.

The gene calls are TRBV5-5 and TRBJ2-7, with 9 bases aligning to TRBD1. The germline gives CDR1 SGHKS, CDR2 YYEKEE (reference sequence). V lost 4 bases to trimming and J lost 0 bases; unmatched junction nucleotides: 2. This CDR3 is 14 amino acids long. DNA for the CDR3: TGTGCCAGCAGCACGACAGGGGGCTCCTACGAGCAGTACTTC. Translating it yields CASSTTGGSYEQYF.

This clonotype showed up many times. The rearrangement links TRBV12-3 or TRBV12-4 to TRBJ1-5; TRBD1 matches at 7 bases. There are 15 residues in the CDR3. The trim removed 4 bases at V and 4 bases at J, leaving 7 bases unmatched. The CDR3 reads CASSSGGLGNQPQHF. Written as DNA, the CDR3 is TGTGCCAGCAGTTCAGGGGGGCTTGGGAATCAGCCCCAGCATTTT.

This clonotype has a handful of counts. V is TRBV28 and J is TRBJ1-5; a weak D match, TRBD1 (5 bases). V was clipped by 2 bases and J by 2 bases, with 13 bases between them. The CDR3 contains 16 residues. Germline lookup yields CDR1 MDHEN and CDR2 SYDVKM. The CDR3 bases are TGTGCCAGCAGTTTACAGGGAGGATTGGGCAATCAGCCCCAGCATTTT. It is translated as CASSLQGGLGNQPQHF.

This clonotype was counted only a few times. This chain joins TRBV14 and TRBJ2-5, with a weak D call TRBD2 (6 bases). Trimming shortened V by 2 bases and J by 5 bases, and 18 bases separated the two germline ends. CDR1 is SGHDN and CDR2 is FVKESK in the germline V gene. The CDR3 runs 16 residues. The CDR3 loop is CASSQRIHGGKETQYF. CDR3 bases: TGTGCCAGCAGCCAAAGGATACATGGCGGGAAGGAGACCCAGTACTTC.

The CDR3 loop is CSASQGGGNYGYTF. CDR3 in DNA: TGCAGTGCTAGTCAGGGCGGAGGGAACTATGGCTACACCTTC. The chain joins TRBV20-1 to TRBJ1-2, with a possible D match to TRBD1 (5 bases). The CDR3 has 14 residues. Germline V gene lookup returns CDR1 DFQATT and CDR2 SNEGSKA (reference sequence). The V end lost 3 bases, the J end lost 2 bases, and 13 bases lay between the germline ends.